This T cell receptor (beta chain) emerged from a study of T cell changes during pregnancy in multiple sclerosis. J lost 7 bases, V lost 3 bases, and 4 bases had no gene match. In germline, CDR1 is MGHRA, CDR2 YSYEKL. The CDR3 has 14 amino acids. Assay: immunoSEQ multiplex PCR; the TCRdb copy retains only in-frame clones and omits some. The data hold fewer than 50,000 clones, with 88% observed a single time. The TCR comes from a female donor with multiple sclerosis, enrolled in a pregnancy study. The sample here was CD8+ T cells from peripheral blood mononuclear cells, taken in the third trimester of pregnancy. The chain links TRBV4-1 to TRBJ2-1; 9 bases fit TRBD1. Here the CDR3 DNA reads TGCGCCAGCAGCCAGGGGACAGGGTGGAATGAGCAGTTCTTC. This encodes CASSQGTGWNEQFF.